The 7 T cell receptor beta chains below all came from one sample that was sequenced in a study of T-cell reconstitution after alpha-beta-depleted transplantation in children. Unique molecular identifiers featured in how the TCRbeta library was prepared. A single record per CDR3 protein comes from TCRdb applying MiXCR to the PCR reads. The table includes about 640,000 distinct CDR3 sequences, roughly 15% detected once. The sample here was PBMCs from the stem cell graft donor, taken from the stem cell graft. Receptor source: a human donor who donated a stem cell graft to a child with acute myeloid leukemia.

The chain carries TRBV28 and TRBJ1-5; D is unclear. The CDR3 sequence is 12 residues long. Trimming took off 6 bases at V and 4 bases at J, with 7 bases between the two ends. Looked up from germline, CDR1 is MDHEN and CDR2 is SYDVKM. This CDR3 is CASRVLNQPQHF. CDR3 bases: TGTGCCAGCAGGGTCTTAAATCAGCCCCAGCATTTT.

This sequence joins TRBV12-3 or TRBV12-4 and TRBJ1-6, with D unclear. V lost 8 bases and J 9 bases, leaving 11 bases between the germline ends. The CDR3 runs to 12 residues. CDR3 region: CASSSGPSPLHF. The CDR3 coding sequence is TGTGCCAGCTCCTCCGGGCCTTCACCCCTCCACTTT.

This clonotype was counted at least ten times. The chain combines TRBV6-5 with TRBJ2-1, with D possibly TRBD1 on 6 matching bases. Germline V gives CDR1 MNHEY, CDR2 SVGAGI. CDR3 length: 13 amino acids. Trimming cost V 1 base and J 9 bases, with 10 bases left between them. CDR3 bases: TGTGCCAGCAGTTACTTCGGGGACACTGAGCAGTTCTTC. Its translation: CASSYFGDTEQFF.

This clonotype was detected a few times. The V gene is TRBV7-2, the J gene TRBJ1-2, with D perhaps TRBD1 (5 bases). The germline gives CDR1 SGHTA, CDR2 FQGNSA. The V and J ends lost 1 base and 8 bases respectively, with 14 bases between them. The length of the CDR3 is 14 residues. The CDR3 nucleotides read TGTGCCAGCAGCTTAGAGGGGACTTTACAAGGCTACACCTTC. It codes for CASSLEGTLQGYTF.

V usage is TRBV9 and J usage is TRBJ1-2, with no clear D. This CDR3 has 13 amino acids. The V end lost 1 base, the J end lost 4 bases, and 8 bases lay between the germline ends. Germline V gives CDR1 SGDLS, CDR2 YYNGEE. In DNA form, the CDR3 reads TGTGCCAGCAGCGTAAATTCCCTCTATGGCTACACCTTC. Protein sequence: CASSVNSLYGYTF.

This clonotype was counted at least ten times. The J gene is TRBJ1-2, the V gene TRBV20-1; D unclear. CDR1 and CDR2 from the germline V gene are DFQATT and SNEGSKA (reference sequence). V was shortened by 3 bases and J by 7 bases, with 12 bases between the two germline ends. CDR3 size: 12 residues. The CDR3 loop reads CSASWALFGYTF. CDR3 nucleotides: TGCAGTGCTAGTTGGGCCCTATTTGGCTACACCTTC.

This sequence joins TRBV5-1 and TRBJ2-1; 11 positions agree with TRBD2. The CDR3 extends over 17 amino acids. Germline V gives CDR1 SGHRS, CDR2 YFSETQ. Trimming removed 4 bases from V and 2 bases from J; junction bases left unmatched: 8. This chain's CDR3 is CASSGGGLADAYNEQFF. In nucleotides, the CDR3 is TGCGCCAGCAGCGGGGGGGGACTAGCGGACGCCTACAATGAGCAGTTCTTC.